This T cell receptor beta chain was retrieved from a study of cytomegalovirus exposure and HLA in healthy donors. General study points: Researchers reported that a few CMV-associated chains were confirmed in vitro as CMV antigen-specific.

Both 60 Vbeta primers and 13 Jbeta primers went into the PCR. Only in-frame clones appear in the TCRdb table, and some are missing; sequencing was by immunoSEQ multiplex PCR. The sample contains over 150,000 clones, 70% to 80% of which appear only once. Between the trimmed V and J ends, which lost 1 base and 6 bases, there was a span of 8 bases. The CDR3 loop spans 12 amino acids. The germline CDR1 and CDR2 sequences are SGHDT and YYEEEE. As to this clone: What it binds is unknown.

The rearrangement links TRBV5-6 to TRBJ2-7; D is unclear. Sequenced sample: PBMCs. The TCR was taken from a man aged 25-45 years in good health and CMV-seropositive. Here the CDR3 reads CASSLTVFEQYF. The CDR3 bases are TGTGCCAGCAGCTTGACAGTTTTCGAGCAGTACTTC.